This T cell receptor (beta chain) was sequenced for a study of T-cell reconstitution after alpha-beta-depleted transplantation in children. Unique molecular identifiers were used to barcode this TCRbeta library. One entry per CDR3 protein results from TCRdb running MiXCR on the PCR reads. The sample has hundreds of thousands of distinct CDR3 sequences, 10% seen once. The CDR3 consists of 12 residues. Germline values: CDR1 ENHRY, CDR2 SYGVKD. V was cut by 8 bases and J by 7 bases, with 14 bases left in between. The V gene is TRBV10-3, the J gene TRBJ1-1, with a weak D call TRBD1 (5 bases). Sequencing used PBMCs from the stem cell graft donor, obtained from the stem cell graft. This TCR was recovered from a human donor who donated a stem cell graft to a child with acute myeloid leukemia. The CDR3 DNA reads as TGTGCCATCTCAATGTCCCAGGGTGAAGCTTTCTTT. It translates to CAISMSQGEAFF.